Listed below are T cell receptor beta chains from one sample, sequenced in a study of blood T cell repertoires in COVID-19. Sequenced by immunoSEQ multiplex PCR; TCRdb stores in-frame clones only, minus some. Altogether around 92,000 clones are present, 89% being singletons, with the ten largest covering roughly 4.9%. Source material: peripheral blood. The receptors were gathered from an elderly woman with active COVID-19. The CDR3 runs from the conserved cysteine through the conserved F or W. Each record gives: V gene, CDR3 length, J gene, CDR3 protein.

>TRBV7-2|17|TRBJ2-1
CASSSPTGRTSYNEQFF
>TRBV30|12|TRBJ1-5
CAWSQGAQPQHF
>TRBV7-9|14|TRBJ1-3
CASSLVQSGNTIYF
>TRBV18|16|TRBJ1-3
CASSPTTRRTGNTIYF
>TRBV27|14|TRBJ1-1
CASTRDRGPPEAFF
>TRBV19|16|TRBJ2-4
CASSIDGTSFGNIQYF
>TRBV3-1/TRBV3-2|15|TRBJ1-5
CASSQDPLSNQPQHF
>TRBV18|16|TRBJ1-4
CASSPQGQATNEKLFF
>TRBV7-9|13|TRBJ2-7
CASSSGGFVEQYF
>TRBV5-1|15|TRBJ2-1
CASSSLAGVGNEQFF
>TRBV28|14|TRBJ2-2
CASSLRQITGELFF
>TRBV9|15|TRBJ2-7
CASSESPGSAYEQYF
>TRBV5-6|13|TRBJ2-5
CASNRQTGETQYF
>TRBV5-1|16|TRBJ2-1
CASSLTSGSSYNEQFF
>TRBV4-2|17|TRBJ2-1
CASSQESLAVSYNEQFF
>TRBV5-4|17|TRBJ2-2
CASSSMAGTSGTGELFF
>TRBV7-9|18|TRBJ2-2
CASSPGRGQAGGHGELFF
>TRBV10-1|14|TRBJ2-3
CASSEGQSTDTQYF
>TRBV27|18|TRBJ1-1
CASSRLVGQGVVNTEAFF
>TRBV2|16|TRBJ1-2
CASTGRQGQGGYGYTF
>TRBV4-2|17|TRBJ2-5
CASSQSYSGTGGETQYF
>TRBV7-8|16|TRBJ2-2
CASSLAGTGTTGELFF
>TRBV10-3|15|TRBJ1-2
CAISERPGADYGYTF
>TRBV12-3/TRBV12-4|12|TRBJ2-7
CASTWTSGTVRF
>TRBV9|17|TRBJ2-5
CASSPNGPSGRIETQYF
>TRBV2|14|TRBJ2-1
CASMGTGDYNEQFF
>TRBV7-2|16|TRBJ1-5
CASSLTGGRGNQPQHF
>TRBV3-1/TRBV3-2|15|TRBJ2-5
CASSQDLVPGGTQYF
>TRBV6-1|15|TRBJ2-1
CASSEWGPPDNEQFF
>TRBV6-6|15|TRBJ1-2
CASRPTGGLSYGYTF
>TRBV19|15|TRBJ2-2
CASNPGTANTGELFF